This record covers a single TCR beta chain. Clones were read by immunoSEQ multiplex PCR, and TCRdb kept only the in-frame ones, dropping some. The sample gives some 170,000 clones, 70% to 80% of which show up once; about 7.8% is in the top ten. This record belongs to a study of blood T cell repertoires in COVID-19. The V and J ends lost 2 bases and 3 bases, in that order; junction bases with no gene match: 9. Germline-derived CDR1 and CDR2 are SGHTA and FQGNSA. The CDR3 covers 16 residues. This chain uses TRBV7-2 with TRBJ2-5; 7 bases fit TRBD1. The source is a man in his 60s with acute or convalescent COVID-19. The specimen sequenced was peripheral blood. The CDR3 DNA sequence: TGTGCCAGCAGCTTACGACAGGGTAGGGGAAAAGAGACCCAGTACTTC. Translated, it gives CASSLRQGRGKETQYF.